These 15 T cell receptor beta chains came from one sample sequenced in a study of spatial heterogeneity in lung cancer. TCRdb reprocessed the 5' RACE reads via MiXCR and lists one record per CDR3 protein. Of approximately 15,000 distinct CDR3 sequences in the sample, roughly 4% are singletons; the top ten hold 8.5% to 10%. As to time point: sample taken at primary tumor resection. The input for sequencing was normal lung tissue next to the tumor, taken at surgery. These receptors were collected from a male donor with early-stage non-small cell lung cancer.

This clonotype was found many times. Found in a library prepared for alpha chains, this beta chain is an off-target read, and its abundance has little meaning. The chain has TRBV14 and TRBJ2-5; D is possibly TRBD2 (5 bases). Deletions cut 7 bases from V and 0 bases from J, with 15 bases between. The CDR3 contains 15 residues. CDR1 and CDR2 (germline): SGHDN, FVKESK. CDR3 bases: TGTGCCAGCACCACAACACGAGCGGACCAAGAGACCCAGTACTTC. It specifies CASTTTRADQETQYF.

This clonotype was recorded at least ten times. This beta chain appears as a stray read in a library generated for alpha chains; its size is not informative. The chain recombines TRBV10-2 with TRBJ1-2; weak D call: TRBD1 (6 bases). Germline V CDR1 and CDR2: WSHSY, SAAADI. CDR3 length: 16 residues. V was cut by 0 bases and J by 8 bases, with 19 bases left in between. The CDR3 loop reads CASSESGGRGRGGYTF. The CDR3 DNA is TGCGCCAGCAGTGAGTCGGGCGGGCGGGGGCGCGGAGGCTACACCTTC.

This clonotype was detected ten times or more. For a library built for alpha chains, this beta chain is a stray read; little rests on its size. The rearrangement joins TRBV20-1 to TRBJ1-2; D is perhaps TRBD1 (5 bases). The length of the CDR3 is 13 residues. V dropped 2 bases and J dropped 2 bases, with 9 bases sitting between them. CDR1 and CDR2 (germline): DFQATT, SNEGSKA (reference sequence). The CDR3 DNA sequence: TGCAGTGCTAGAACAGGACTCAACTATGGCTACACCTTC. Its protein is CSARTGLNYGYTF.

This clonotype was observed many times. The junction shows a germline mismatch at one end, possibly a read error. This beta chain is an unintended read in a library built for alpha chains; its size means little. CDR3: CAWSRISGVSF. For the CDR3, the DNA is TGTGCCTGGAGTAGGATTAGCGGGGTTTCTTTC. The J gene is TRBJ2-7, the V gene TRBV30, with 8 bases that match TRBD2. The CDR3 spans 11 residues. Germline lookup yields CDR1 GTSNPN and CDR2 SVGIG (reference sequence).

This clonotype was counted ten times or more. This beta chain is a stray sequence in a library constructed for alpha chains; its clone size is not meaningful. The rearrangement uses TRBV4-1 and TRBJ1-5; D is possibly TRBD1 (5 bases). The V gene's germline CDR1 is MGHRA and CDR2 YSYEKL. CDR3 length equals 16 residues. V was clipped by 0 bases and J by 2 bases, with 11 bases between them. The CDR3: CASSQEGRGGNQPQHF. As DNA, the CDR3 is TGCGCCAGCAGCCAAGAGGGGCGAGGGGGCAATCAGCCCCAGCATTTT.

This clonotype occurred many times. This beta chain is an unintended read in a library built for alpha chains; its size means little. CDR3 nucleotides: TGCAGTGCCCTTGACAGGGCAGGTTCACCCCTCCACTTT. Protein sequence: CSALDRAGSPLHF. The genes are TRBV20-1 and TRBJ1-6, with TRBD1 identical over 7 bases. The CDR3 extends over 13 amino acids. Per the germline V gene, CDR1 is DFQATT and CDR2 is SNEGSKA (reference sequence). Losses at the gene ends were 6 bases for V and 9 bases for J; bases not matched to a gene: 8.

Remarks on this clonotype: This beta chain is an off-target read within a library intended for alpha chains, so its frequency means little. The V call is TRBV20-1, the J call TRBJ1-1; TRBD1 matches 7 bases. The CDR3 covers 14 residues. Germline trimming cut 1 base from V and 0 bases from J; bases unmatched to any gene: 2. Per germline, CDR1 DFQATT and CDR2 SNEGSKA (reference sequence). CDR3 residues: CSARGDSLNTEAFF. CDR3 in DNA: TGCAGTGCTAGAGGGGACAGCTTGAACACTGAAGCTTTCTTT.

By share, this clonotype ranks as medium-sized. Since the library was made to target alpha chains, this beta chain is a stray read and its abundance is not meaningful. The J gene is TRBJ2-3, the V gene TRBV29-1; 8 nucleotides align to TRBD2. The CDR3 runs 16 residues. The ends lost 7 bases at V and 2 bases at J; junction bases unmatched: 14. In germline, CDR1 is SQVTM, CDR2 ANQGSEA. As DNA, the CDR3 is TGCAGCGCCACCGGATCTGTTAGCGGGATCACAGATACGCAGTATTTT. This codes for CSATGSVSGITDTQYF.

This clonotype has ten or more counts. Found in a library prepared for alpha chains, this beta chain is an off-target read, and its abundance has little meaning. This chain links TRBV7-9 with TRBJ2-7; TRBD1 agrees at 9 bases. The germline gives CDR1 SEHNR, CDR2 FQNEAQ (reference sequence). The V and J ends lost 6 bases and 3 bases, in that order; junction bases with no gene match: 9. The CDR3 covers 15 residues. In nucleotides, the CDR3 is TGTGCCAGCAGTTCTCCGGGACAGGGATTCTACGAGCAGTACTTC. Its translation: CASSSPGQGFYEQYF. The whole variable domain, remainder taken from reference TRBV7-9 and TRBJ2-7, is DTGVSQNPRHKITKRGQNVTFRCDPISEHNRLYWYRQTLGQGPEFLTYFQNEAQLEKSRLLSDRFSAERPKGSFSTLEIQRTEQGDSAMYLCASSSPGQGFYEQYFGPGTRLTVT.

This clonotype has at least ten counts. The library was built for alpha chains, so this beta chain is an off-target read and its size means little. The rearrangement joins TRBV7-2 to TRBJ1-4, with TRBD1 matching 8 bases. This CDR3 spans 14 amino acids. Germline-derived CDR1 and CDR2 are SGHTA and FQGNSA. V was pared by 1 base and J by 8 bases, with 3 bases of the junction left unmatched. DNA for the CDR3: TGTGCCAGCAGCTTAGTGACAGGGGCAGAAAAACTGTTTTTT. Residues: CASSLVTGAEKLFF.

The sample holds many counts of this clonotype. The size of this beta chain means little, since it is a stray read in a library made for alpha chains. The rearrangement uses TRBV12-3 or TRBV12-4 and TRBJ2-3; TRBD2 aligns across 12 bases. The CDR3 totals 16 residues. Unmatched junction bases numbered 6, after V lost 5 bases and J lost 3 bases. The CDR3 bases are TGTGCCAGCAGTCCAAGGACTAGCGGGAATACAGATACGCAGTATTTT. Amino acids: CASSPRTSGNTDTQYF.

This clonotype is judged medium-sized. This beta chain is a stray read from a library made for alpha chains; its abundance is not meaningful. The rearrangement links TRBV6-5 to TRBJ2-1, with a tentative D call TRBD2 (5 bases). CDR3 length equals 17 residues. Germline CDR1 is MNHEY and CDR2 is SVGAGI. Trimming took off 2 bases at V and 0 bases at J, with 14 bases between the two ends. The CDR3 DNA sequence: TGTGCCAGCAGTTACCCAAATGCGGGTGGCTCCTACAATGAGCAGTTCTTC. The encoded protein is CASSYPNAGGSYNEQFF.

In its sample, this clonotype is medium-sized (0.01 to 0.1%). This beta chain is a stray sequence in a library constructed for alpha chains; its clone size is not meaningful. The J gene is TRBJ1-1, the V gene TRBV4-1, with a possible D match to TRBD1 (5 bases). Germline CDR1 reads MGHRA; CDR2 reads YSYEKL. The length of the CDR3 is 14 residues. With 5 bases removed from V and 0 bases from J, the gap between germline ends came to 10 bases. CDR3: CASSFRDLNTEAFF. Written as DNA, the CDR3 is TGCGCCAGCAGCTTCCGGGACCTGAACACTGAAGCTTTCTTT.

This clonotype was seen repeatedly, ten times or more. Being off target in a library aimed at alpha chains, this beta chain has a size of little meaning. The V call is TRBV2, the J call TRBJ2-7; 11 bases fit TRBD1. Per germline, CDR1 SNHLY and CDR2 FYNNEI. CDR3 length equals 15 residues. The J segment lost 4 bases and the V segment lost 5 bases, leaving 7 bases of the junction unmatched. For the CDR3, the DNA is TGTGCCAGCAGTTTATCCGGGACAGGGGGTTACGAGCAGTACTTC. This translates into CASSLSGTGGYEQYF. Drawing the rest from reference TRBV2 and TRBJ2-7, the complete variable domain is EPEVTQTPSHQVTQMGQEVILRCVPISNHLYFYWYRQILGQKVEFLVSFYNNEISEKSEIFDDQFSVERPDGSNFTLKIRSTKLEDSAMYFCASSLSGTGGYEQYFGPGTRLTVT.

By share of the sample, this clonotype is large. This beta chain turned up in a library designed for alpha chains; as an off-target read, its abundance says little. This sequence joins TRBV2 and TRBJ1-1, with 7 bases matching TRBD1. This CDR3 spans 14 amino acids. V was clipped by 3 bases and J by 4 bases; unmatched bases: 5. The germline V gene has CDR1 SNHLY and CDR2 FYNNEI. The CDR3 is CASSERQGPTEAFF. CDR3 bases: TGTGCCAGCAGTGAGAGACAGGGACCCACTGAAGCTTTCTTT.